This TCR beta chain came from a study of vaccination and CD4 T cells after COVID-19. This clonotype was picked up a small number of times. The antigen is undetermined. Sequence data for DNA of cultured CD4+ T cells were generated by the Oncomine TCR Beta short-read assay. TCRdb reanalysed the PCR reads using MiXCR and keeps one entry per CDR3 protein. The table includes about 19,000 distinct CDR3 sequences, approximately 46% detected once. Whole-study results and caveats: Convalescent patients gained a median approximately 89% of their reactive clones only post-vaccination.

V shed 0 bases and J shed 5 bases, with 1 base lying between them. Germline CDR1 MNHEY, CDR2 SVGEGT. CDR3 size: 11 residues. Documented treatment: approximately 10-day PBMC culture with coronavirus spike peptide pools or control peptides (ViraFEST assay). Two million PBMCs per well were cultured with roughly 9.2 IU/ml IL-2 and roughly 10 ug/ml peptide pools. Each of days 3 and 7 saw half the medium replaced by fresh IL-2 medium. Negative selection separated CD4+ T cells from roughly eleven-day cultures. Sequenced here: CD4+ T cells from blood, cultured in vitro, sampled before SARS-CoV-2 vaccination. The chain employs TRBV6-2 or TRBV6-3 and TRBJ2-5; D not resolved. This TCR came from a human donor who had recovered from COVID-19. CDR3 bases: TGTGCCAGCAGTTACTCGGAGACCCAGTACTTC. It codes for CASSYSETQYF.